Here is one TCR beta chain with its context. Its antigen is still unknown. Base qualities were left out, and no much larger clone turns up one base away. The sequencer listed for this sample is Illumina NovaSeq 6000. TCR cDNA was synthesized by 5'RACE template switching, through which a universal primer site and unique molecular identifiers were introduced. cDNA synthesis was primed from both the TCR alpha and TCR beta constant segments. Library amplification involved two PCR steps, and the second step added sample barcodes and sequencing adapters. Sequencing of libraries was done on Illumina HiSeq 2500 (2x100 bp) or NovaSeq (2x150 bp). The published analysis was carried out like this. Reads were demultiplexed and collapsed into UMI consensus sequences with MIGEC, and V(D)J alignment was performed with MiXCR. Vaccine-responding clonotypes were identified with edgeR using replicate PBMC samples, with FDR below 0.01 and a log2 fold change above 5 up to day 15 being required. Bulk clonotypes were assigned CD4 or CD8 identity according to which sequenced CD4 or CD8 repertoire held them at higher abundance. The public reads were run again by TCRdb, first through fastp at Q25 and then through MiXCR, and only productive beta chains were kept. Every CDR3 protein is listed once, alongside the most common genes and DNA of its rows. The authors' filters were not applied to this entry. The sample profile shows more than 300,000 distinct CDR3 sequences; around 10% of them were found once. Jointly, the top ten make up approximately 3% of the sample.

The sample belongs to a study of T cells after yellow fever vaccination (dated by TCRdb to between 2018 and 2020). Context from the whole study: The SMART-Seq v4 Ultra Low Input RNA kit was used to prepare libraries from fractions with low cell numbers. Bulk PBMC replicates and cell subsets were isolated from blood drawn at multiple timepoints before and after both primary and secondary immunization. Two healthy male donors, one aged 18 to 30 and one aged 30 to 40 years, were included in the cohort. Bulk TCR alpha and beta repertoires were sequenced longitudinally to track T-cell clones before and after primary and booster YFV17D yellow fever vaccination. Study-level results and caveats: A small fraction of clonotypes appeared in both the CD4 and CD8 compartments, likely as a result of convergent recombination. The study included only two donors, which limits how far the findings can be generalized. Compared with the primary T-cell response, the secondary T-cell response was faster but weaker, reaching its peak on day 5 rather than on day 15. After the booster, most of the clones that had expanded following primary vaccination were detected again (almost 98% of CD4 and 80% to 90% of CD8), which suggests that memory was broadly maintained. Because abundant contaminating clonotypes from the bulk population could be contained in FACS-sorted repertoires, computational filtering was required.

CDR1 MNHEY and CDR2 SMNVEV were looked up in the germline V gene (reference sequence). V is cut by 6 bases and J by 4 bases, and the space between the germline ends is 9 bases. The cysteine opens and the phenylalanine closes a CDR3 of 12 amino acids. Kept here is only the CDR3 DNA, which spans 36 bases and is read in frame from base 1. The treatment or condition tag for this specimen amounts to: live attenuated yellow fever vaccine strain. PBMCs were isolated from peripheral blood using a standard Ficoll-Paque protocol. CD4 and CD8 T-cell fractions were isolated with Dynabeads CD4 and CD8 positive selection kits. TriZol was used to extract RNA from bulk PBMCs, CD4 and CD8 fractions, and dextramer-positive and dextramer-negative fractions.

The TCR was taken from a young man who received the YFV17D yellow fever vaccine. The sequence joins TRBV27 to TRBJ1-2, with the D gene call left open. The sample consisted of CD4+ T cells sorted from PBMCs, taken 45 days after the yellow fever booster vaccination. The sequence in DNA is TGTGCCAGCAGAGACCGATCCTATGGCTACACCTTC. It encodes CASRDRSYGYTF.